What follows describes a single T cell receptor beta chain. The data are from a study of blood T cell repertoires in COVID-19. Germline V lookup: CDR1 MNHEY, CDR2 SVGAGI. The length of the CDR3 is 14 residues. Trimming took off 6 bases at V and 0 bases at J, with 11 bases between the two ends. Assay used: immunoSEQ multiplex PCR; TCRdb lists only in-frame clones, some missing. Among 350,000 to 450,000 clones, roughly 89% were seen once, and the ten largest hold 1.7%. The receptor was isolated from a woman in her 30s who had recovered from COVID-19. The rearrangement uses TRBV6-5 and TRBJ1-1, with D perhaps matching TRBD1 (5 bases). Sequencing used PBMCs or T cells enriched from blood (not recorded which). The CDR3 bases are TGTGCCAGCAGGGAGACAGCCTTGAACACTGAAGCTTTCTTT. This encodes CASRETALNTEAFF.